This T cell receptor (beta chain) originates from a study of early T cells in non-severe SARS-CoV-2 infection (dated by TCRdb to the early 2020s). For the wider study: Bulk RNA from unsorted whole blood was used for TCR sequencing, so alpha and beta chains could not be paired.

The library was generated by 5' RACE. Instrument used: NextSeq 500. The TCR library protocol attached unique molecular identifiers to individual cDNA molecules to correct for sequencing error and PCR bias. Sequencing covered both TCR alpha and beta chains, and within each sample the abundances of alpha and beta sequences were tightly co-correlated. As for the authors' bioinformatics: Decombinator V4 was used to perform V gene, J gene and CDR3 annotation of TCR sequences. TCRs were defined as expanded if a significant change between any two time points was detected under a Poisson model with p below 0.0001. TCR abundances were normalised to the total number of TCRs sequenced per sample and were expressed as counts per million. TRAV1-2 paired with TRAJ12, TRAJ20 or TRAJ33 defined MAIT TCRs, while TRAV10 paired with TRAJ18 defined iNKT TCRs. VDJdb, accessed 1 November 2021, was searched for CMV, EBV and SARS-CoV-2 annotated TCRs, excluding TCRs annotated for multiple antigens. TCRdb applied fastp at Q25 and MiXCR to the public reads, then kept only in-frame beta chains. Under each unique CDR3 protein, matching rows form one entry showing the most common genes and DNA. The V and J calls reflect TCRdb's pipeline rather than the authors' work. The sample table shows some 96,000 distinct CDR3 sequences, and about 15% are seen once. The ten largest make up around 5.8% of the sample.

The V end loses 0 bases and the J end loses 6 bases, and a stretch of 8 bases separates them. CDR3 length: 14 amino acids, cysteine to phenylalanine. Only the CDR3 region is kept as DNA, spanning 42 bases read in frame from base 1. Per the germline V gene, LGHNA is the CDR1 and YSLEER is the CDR2. The study was a case-control design nested within a healthcare worker cohort in London, UK, with weekly nasopharyngeal swab PCR tests and blood sampling. Between 23 and 31 March 2020, the week of the UK lockdown, healthcare workers were enrolled and then followed up weekly for as long as 16 weeks. For this clonotype: It lacks a known antigen. Base qualities are not at hand, and no much larger clone is one base apart.

Here is what the overall study found, with its caveats: VDJdb matching was skewed toward anti-spike CD8 responses and likely underestimated virus-specific expansions, missing private and CD4 specificities.

The clonotype was recovered from an adult who was a healthcare worker with PCR-confirmed SARS-CoV-2 infection or an uninfected control (not recorded which). Rearrangement joined TRBV4-3 to TRBJ2-2, with TRBD2 perhaps the D gene, on 6 matching bases. The sample taken for sequencing was whole blood. The CDR3 sequence is CASSQDRRAGELFF. The nucleotide sequence is TGCGCCAGCAGCCAAGATAGGAGGGCCGGGGAGCTGTTTTTT.